Shown below are 3 T cell receptor beta chains from a single sample sequenced in a study of blood T cell repertoires in COVID-19. The method was immunoSEQ multiplex PCR; TCRdb's version includes in-frame clones alone and lacks a portion of them. The sample gives approximately 350,000 clones, around 91% of which show up once; around 3.3% is in the top ten. The sequenced sample was peripheral blood. The receptor set was obtained from a woman aged 18 to 35 who had recovered from COVID-19.

The chain combines TRBV4-3 with TRBJ2-1; weak D call: TRBD2 (6 bases). Trimming shortened V by 0 bases and J by 7 bases, and 25 bases separated the two germline ends. Germline V lookup: CDR1 LGHNA, CDR2 YSLEER. CDR3 length: 19 amino acids. The CDR3 is CASSQDIPTGALSRNEQFF. CDR3 bases: TGCGCCAGCAGCCAAGATATCCCCACGGGAGCCCTTAGTAGGAATGAGCAGTTCTTC.

The chain links TRBV9 to TRBJ2-3; tentatively, D is TRBD2 (7 bases). This CDR3 is built from 14 residues. V lost 7 bases to trimming and J lost 3 bases, with 15 bases between them. The V gene's germline CDR1 is SGDLS and CDR2 YYNGEE. The CDR3 sequence: CASGGGSGTDTQYF. The CDR3 coding sequence is TGTGCCAGCGGGGGCGGGAGTGGGACAGATACGCAGTATTTT.

This clone has just a few counts. This chain connects TRBV3-1 (or the pseudogene TRBV3-2) to TRBJ2-2; tentatively, D is TRBD1 (6 bases). Trimming removed 2 bases at V and 3 bases at J, with 22 bases between. This CDR3 has 19 residues. In germline, CDR1 is LGHDT, CDR2 YNNKEL (reference sequence). The CDR3 spells CASSQRLGGPTDDTGELFF. CDR3 sequence (DNA): TGTGCCAGCAGCCAACGGTTAGGGGGACCGACAGATGACACCGGGGAGCTGTTTTTT.